This T cell receptor beta chain was profiled in a study of T cell responses to AZD1222 COVID-19 vaccine. V was pared by 6 bases and J by 5 bases, with 13 bases between. This CDR3 is 13 amino acids long. Germline assignment: CDR1 SNHLY and CDR2 FYNNEI. Generated by immunoSEQ multiplex PCR, the TCRdb table keeps only in-frame clones and is missing some. The data show around 100,000 clones, approximately 87% seen once. The gene calls are TRBV2 and TRBJ2-5, with unresolved D. This receptor was identified in an adult in good health. The material sequenced was peripheral blood, taken on day 0 of AZD1222 vaccination. CDR3 in amino acids: CASRAQLFETQYF. The CDR3 DNA reads as TGTGCCAGCAGGGCCCAATTGTTCGAGACCCAGTACTTC.